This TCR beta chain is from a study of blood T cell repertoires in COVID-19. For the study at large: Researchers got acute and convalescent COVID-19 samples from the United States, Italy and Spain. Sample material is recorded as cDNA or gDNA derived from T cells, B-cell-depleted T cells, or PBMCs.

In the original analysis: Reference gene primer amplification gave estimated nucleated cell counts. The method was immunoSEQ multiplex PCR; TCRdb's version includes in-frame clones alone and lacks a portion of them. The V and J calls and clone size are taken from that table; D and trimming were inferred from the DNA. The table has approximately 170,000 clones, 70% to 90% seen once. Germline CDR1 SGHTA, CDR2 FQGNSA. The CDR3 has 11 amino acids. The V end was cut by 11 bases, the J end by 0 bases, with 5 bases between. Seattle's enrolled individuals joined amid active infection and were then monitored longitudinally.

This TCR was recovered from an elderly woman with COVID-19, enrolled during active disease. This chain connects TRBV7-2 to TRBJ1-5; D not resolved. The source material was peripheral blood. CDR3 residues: CAPGSNQPQHF. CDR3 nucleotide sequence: TGTGCCCCCGGTAGCAATCAGCCCCAGCATTTT.